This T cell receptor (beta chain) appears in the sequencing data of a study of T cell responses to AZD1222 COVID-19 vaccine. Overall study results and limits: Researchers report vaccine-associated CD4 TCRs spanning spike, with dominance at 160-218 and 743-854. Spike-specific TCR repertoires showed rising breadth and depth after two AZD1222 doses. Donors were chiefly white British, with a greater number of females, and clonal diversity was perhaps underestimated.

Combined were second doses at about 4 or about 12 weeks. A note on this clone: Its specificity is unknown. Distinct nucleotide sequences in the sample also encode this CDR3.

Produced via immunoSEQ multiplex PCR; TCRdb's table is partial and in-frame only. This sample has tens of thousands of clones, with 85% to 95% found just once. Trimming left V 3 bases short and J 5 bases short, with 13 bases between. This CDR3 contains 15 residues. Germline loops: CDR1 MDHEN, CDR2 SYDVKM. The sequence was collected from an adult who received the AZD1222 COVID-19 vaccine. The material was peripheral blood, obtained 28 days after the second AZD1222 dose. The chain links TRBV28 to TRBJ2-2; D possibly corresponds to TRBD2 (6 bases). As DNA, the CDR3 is TGTGCCAGCAGTTTGGGGCGGGACCCGACCGGGGAGCTGTTTTTT. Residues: CASSLGRDPTGELFF.